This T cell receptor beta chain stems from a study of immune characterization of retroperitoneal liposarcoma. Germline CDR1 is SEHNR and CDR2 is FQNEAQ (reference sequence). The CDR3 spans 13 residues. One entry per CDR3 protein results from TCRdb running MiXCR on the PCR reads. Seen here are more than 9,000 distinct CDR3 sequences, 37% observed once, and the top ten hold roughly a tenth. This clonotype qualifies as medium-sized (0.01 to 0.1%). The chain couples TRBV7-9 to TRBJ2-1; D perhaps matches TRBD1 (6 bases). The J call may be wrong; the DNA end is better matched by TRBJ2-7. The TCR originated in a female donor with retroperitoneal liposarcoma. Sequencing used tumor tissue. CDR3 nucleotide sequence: TGTGCCAGCAGCGAGACAGGAGCCTACGAGCAGTACTTC. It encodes CASSETGAYEQYF.